A selection of T cell receptor beta chains follows, all from one sample in a study of CD8+CD57+ T cells in acquired aplastic anemia. MiXCR, applied by TCRdb to the reads, yields one record per CDR3 protein. The sample lists approximately 200,000 distinct CDR3 sequences; over 60% were seen once. The specimen sequenced was sorted CD4+, CD8+, or CD8+CD57+ T cells (not recorded which) from PBMCs. These receptors were collected from a human donor with severe aplastic anemia or a healthy control (not recorded which). Each CDR3 is given with its conserved first and last residue. Each record gives: V gene, D gene, CDR3 length, J gene, clone size, CDR3 protein, CDR3 DNA. The D gene is left open where the match is weak. Clone size is not always given. Where it is, it says once, few, many or a class for expanded clones.

V: TRBV2
D: NA
length: 15
J: TRBJ1-1
size: once
CDR3: CASSAGSLMNTEAFF
DNA: TGTGCCAGCAGTGCAGGTAGTCTCATGAACACTGAAGCTTTCTTT

V: TRBV10-2
D: NA
length: 12
J: TRBJ1-1
size: NA
CDR3: CASIGTDTEAFF
DNA: TGCGCCAGCATCGGAACAGACACTGAAGCTTTCTTT

V: TRBV7-9
D: TRBD1
length: 14
J: TRBJ1-6
size: few
CDR3: CASSIGQGNSPLHF
DNA: TGTGCCAGCAGCATTGGACAGGGAAATTCACCCCTCCACTTT

V: TRBV6-1
D: NA
length: 15
J: TRBJ2-7
size: once
CDR3: CASSEALLRSYEQYF
DNA: TGTGCCAGCAGTGAAGCGCTTCTTCGCTCCTACGAGCAGTACTTC

V: TRBV7-2
D: NA
length: 15
J: TRBJ2-1
size: NA
CDR3: CASSLLAAPNNEQFF
DNA: TGTGCCAGCAGCTTATTGGCGGCACCTAACAATGAGCAGTTCTTC

V: TRBV5-4
D: TRBD2
length: 15
J: TRBJ2-7
size: NA
CDR3: CASSSGLAGVGEQYF
DNA: TGTGCCAGCAGCTCAGGACTAGCGGGGGTTGGCGAGCAGTACTTC

V: TRBV7-9
D: TRBD1
length: 14
J: TRBJ2-2
size: NA
CDR3: CAGSDTGATGELFF
DNA: TGTGCCGGCAGCGATACAGGGGCCACAGGGGAGCTGTTTTTT

V: TRBV24-1
D: NA
length: 15
J: TRBJ2-3
size: NA
CDR3: CATSDWDTATDTQYF
DNA: TGTGCCACCAGTGATTGGGACACCGCCACAGATACGCAGTATTTT

V: TRBV24-1
D: TRBD2
length: 17
J: TRBJ2-3
size: NA
CDR3: CATSDPIAGGNTDTQYF
DNA: TGTGCCACCAGTGATCCCATAGCGGGGGGGAACACAGATACGCAGTATTTT

V: TRBV12-3/TRBV12-4
D: TRBD2
length: 14
J: TRBJ2-1
size: many
CDR3: CASSFGGGANEQFF
DNA: TGTGCCAGCAGTTTCGGCGGGGGGGCAAATGAGCAGTTCTTC

V: TRBV15
D: NA
length: 16
J: TRBJ2-1
size: once
CDR3: CATSRDGWSRDNEQFF
DNA: TGTGCCACCAGCAGAGACGGGTGGAGTAGGGACAATGAGCAGTTCTTC

V: TRBV11-2
D: NA
length: 14
J: TRBJ1-2
size: few
CDR3: CASSLGQTYYGYTF
DNA: TGTGCCAGCAGCCTCGGACAGACTTACTATGGCTACACCTTC

V: TRBV29-1
D: TRBD2
length: 14
J: TRBJ2-2
size: NA
CDR3: CSVALAGNTGELFF
DNA: TGCAGCGTTGCACTAGCGGGGAACACCGGGGAGCTGTTTTTT

V: TRBV29-1
D: NA
length: 13
J: TRBJ2-2
size: NA
CDR3: CSAGTRNTGELFF
DNA: TGCAGCGCCGGGACGAGGAACACCGGGGAGCTGTTTTTT

V: TRBV7-3
D: TRBD2
length: 15
J: TRBJ2-5
size: many
CDR3: CASSNSGGLLETQYF
DNA: TGTGCCAGCAGCAATAGCGGGGGGCTATTAGAGACCCAGTACTTC

V: TRBV5-4
D: NA
length: 13
J: TRBJ1-6
size: NA
CDR3: CASSPASNSPLHF
DNA: TGTGCCAGCAGCCCCGCCTCGAATTCACCCCTCCACTTT

V: TRBV12-3/TRBV12-4
D: NA
length: 12
J: TRBJ1-2
size: NA
CDR3: CASTEGNYGYTF
DNA: TGTGCCAGCACGGAGGGAAACTATGGCTACACCTTC

V: TRBV7-2
D: NA
length: 13
J: TRBJ1-4
size: once
CDR3: CATARGYGEKLFF
DNA: TGTGCCACCGCGAGGGGGTACGGTGAAAAACTGTTTTTT

V: TRBV29-1
D: NA
length: 13
J: TRBJ2-2
size: NA
CDR3: CSVLRASTGELFF
DNA: TGCAGCGTTCTAAGGGCGAGCACCGGGGAGCTGTTTTTT

V: TRBV15
D: NA
length: 14
J: TRBJ2-5
size: many
CDR3: CATSRKQGGETQYF
DNA: TGTGCCACCAGCAGAAAACAGGGCGGAGAGACCCAGTACTTC

V: TRBV3-1
D: NA
length: 14
J: TRBJ2-2
size: many
CDR3: CASSSRQDTGELFF
DNA: TGTGCCAGCAGCTCTCGACAGGACACCGGGGAGCTGTTTTTT

V: TRBV9
D: NA
length: 14
J: TRBJ1-1
size: once
CDR3: CASSVDGGGTEAFF
DNA: TGTGCCAGCAGCGTAGACGGAGGGGGCACTGAAGCTTTCTTT

V: TRBV2
D: NA
length: 13
J: TRBJ1-6
size: NA
CDR3: CASSEAHGRPLHF
DNA: TGTGCCAGCAGTGAAGCGCATGGAAGACCCCTCCACTTT

V: TRBV2
D: NA
length: 13
J: TRBJ1-4
size: NA
CDR3: CASSASRNEKLFF
DNA: TGTGCCAGCAGTGCCTCGAGGAATGAAAAACTGTTTTTT

V: TRBV29-1
D: NA
length: 12
J: TRBJ1-2
size: few
CDR3: CSVAGDGYGYTF
DNA: TGCAGCGTTGCGGGGGACGGTTACGGCTACACCTTC

V: TRBV15
D: NA
length: 14
J: TRBJ1-2
size: NA
CDR3: CATGDHGRGSGYTF
DNA: TGTGCCACCGGCGATCACGGGAGGGGCTCAGGCTACACCTTC

V: TRBV6-5
D: TRBD2
length: 16
J: TRBJ2-5
size: NA
CDR3: CASSRTSGEVGETQYF
DNA: TGTGCCAGCAGTCGGACTAGCGGGGAGGTGGGGGAGACCCAGTACTTC